This T cell receptor (beta chain) came from a study of blood T cell repertoires in COVID-19. On the study more broadly: PBMCs, B-cell-depleted T cells, or T cells were the source of the cDNA or gDNA that made up the material.

Original analysis: For nucleated cells, counts were estimated from reference gene primer amplification. This table comes from immunoSEQ multiplex PCR, and its TCRdb copy is limited to in-frame clones, with some not included. V and J calls and clone size are copied from that table; D and trimming were computed from the DNA. The sample contains roughly 180,000 clones, more than 65% of which appear only once. Participant ages covered about 18 to 100 years across about two dozen US areas. Self-reported history from a screening survey and questionnaire set each donor's cohort. The sample comprised PBMCs or T cells enriched from blood (not recorded which). This sequence originates from a woman aged 40 to 50 with acute COVID-19.

CDR3 residues: CASSLVLAGGPHEQFF. CDR3 nucleotide sequence: TGTGCCAGCAGCCTTGTACTAGCGGGAGGGCCCCATGAGCAGTTCTTC. The chain recombines TRBV5-4 with TRBJ2-1; 13 bases fit TRBD2. The trim removed 4 bases at V and 8 bases at J, leaving 9 bases unmatched. Germline-derived CDR1 and CDR2 are SGHNT and YYREEE (reference sequence). This CDR3 contains 16 residues.